The source of this TCR beta chain is a study of cytomegalovirus exposure and HLA in healthy donors. Germline CDR1 is MNHEY and CDR2 is SVGAGI. The CDR3 contains 14 residues. The V segment lost 5 bases and the J segment 7 bases; nucleotides outside the gene matches: 5. The PCR had 60 Vbeta and 13 Jbeta primers. TCRdb's copy holds only in-frame clones and misses some; the assay was immunoSEQ multiplex PCR. The sample has 150,000 to 190,000 clones; 70% to 85% are singletons. The sequenced sample consisted of PBMCs. The chain carries TRBV6-5 and TRBJ1-6, with TRBD1 identical over 7 bases. The receptor's source is a woman aged 45-65 years in good health and CMV-seropositive. This CDR3 reads CASSATGLNSPLHF. The DNA of the CDR3 is TGTGCCAGCAGTGCGACAGGGCTGAATTCACCCCTCCACTTT.